This is a list of T cell receptor beta chains from one sample in a study of T cells in Graves' hyperthyroidism and ophthalmopathy. TCRdb passed the multiplex PCR reads through MiXCR, listing each CDR3 protein once. The data show over 350,000 distinct CDR3 sequences, roughly 14% seen once. Material for sequencing was blood. The receptor set was obtained from a man younger than 30 with Graves' ophthalmopathy. Each CDR3 is given without its conserved first and last residue. Fields, in order: clone size, D gene, V gene, J gene, CDR3 protein. The D gene is left open where the match is weak. Part of the rows lack a size; the others show once, few, many or a class for expanded clones.

NA	NA	TRBV12-3/TRBV12-4	NA	ASSPSGEGYNEQY
few	NA	TRBV29-1	TRBJ2-7	SVETLTGASYEQY
NA	TRBD1	TRBV12-3/TRBV12-4	TRBJ1-2	ASRPFSGTGAPYGYT
few	NA	TRBV7-6	TRBJ2-2	ASSLAEDSITPGELF
NA	TRBD1	TRBV27	TRBJ2-2	ASSLGWGRTGEDTGELF
NA	NA	TRBV6-1	TRBJ1-2	ASSYMDSLNYGYT
many	TRBD2	TRBV20-1	TRBJ2-7	SASRLAGGEQY
many	NA	TRBV13	TRBJ2-7	ASSFGRPSYEQY
NA	NA	TRBV4-1	TRBJ1-2	ASSQEARYGGP
many	NA	TRBV20-1	TRBJ2-5	SARVGRLQETQY
NA	NA	TRBV4-1	TRBJ1-2	ASSQGSGPNYGYT
many	NA	TRBV20-1	TRBJ2-2	SARDGLARSTGELF
many	TRBD2	TRBV27	TRBJ2-2	ASSPNLAGGRTGELF
few	NA	TRBV7-8	TRBJ2-5	ASSPDWETQY
many	TRBD2	TRBV20-1	TRBJ2-7	SARDRWGLPIWEQY
few	TRBD2	TRBV27	TRBJ2-1	ASSFAGRGSHNEQF
many	NA	TRBV29-1	TRBJ2-4	SVDIEGRGNIQY
few	NA	TRBV5-4	TRBJ1-2	ASSLGQGLTNGYT
few	TRBD2	TRBV10-1	TRBJ2-5	ASSESISGGQETQY
NA	TRBD2	TRBV4-2	TRBJ2-2	ASSQISGGSTGELF
many	TRBD1	TRBV20-1	TRBJ1-6	SARDVTGVNSPLH
many	TRBD2	TRBV30	TRBJ2-5	AWSPSGIETQY
many	NA	TRBV12-3/TRBV12-4	TRBJ1-5	ASSWRGSQPQH
many	NA	TRBV11-2	TRBJ2-5	ASSLVLSSETQY
many	TRBD1	TRBV5-1	TRBJ1-1	ASSPRTGVLNTEAF
many	NA	TRBV20-1	TRBJ2-7	SARVALLEQY
few	NA	TRBV28	TRBJ1-4	ASSSGPTNEKLF
many	NA	TRBV20-1	TRBJ1-5	SARDPGGGNQPQH
many	TRBD1	TRBV12-3/TRBV12-4	TRBJ1-2	ASTGDSYGYT
many	TRBD2	TRBV6-2/TRBV6-3	TRBJ2-7	ASRSPSGRARYEQY
NA	NA	TRBV10-3	TRBJ2-3	ATRGGPADTQY
many	NA	TRBV25-1	TRBJ2-7	ASSEWDSMGSPYEQY
many	NA	TRBV30	TRBJ1-2	AWSGVRGYGYT